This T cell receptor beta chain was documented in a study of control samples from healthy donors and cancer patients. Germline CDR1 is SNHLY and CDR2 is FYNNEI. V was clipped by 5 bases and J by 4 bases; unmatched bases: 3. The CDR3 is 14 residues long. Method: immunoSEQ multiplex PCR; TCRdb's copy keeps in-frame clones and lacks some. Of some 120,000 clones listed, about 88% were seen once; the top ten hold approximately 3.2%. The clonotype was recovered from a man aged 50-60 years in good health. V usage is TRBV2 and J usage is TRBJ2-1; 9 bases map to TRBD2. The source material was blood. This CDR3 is CASSLAGNYNEQFF. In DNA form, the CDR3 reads TGTGCCAGCAGTCTAGCGGGGAATTACAATGAGCAGTTCTTC.